These 31 T cell receptor beta chains were sequenced from one sample in a study of cytomegalovirus exposure and HLA in healthy donors. Both 60 Vbeta primers and 13 Jbeta primers went into the PCR. Profiled with immunoSEQ multiplex PCR; TCRdb holds only in-frame clones, not every one. The table lists under 100,000 clones, 62% of them singletons. What was sequenced was PBMCs. The receptors shown here come from a woman between 25 and 40 years old in good health and CMV-seropositive.

This clone has more than one count but fewer than ten. The V call is TRBV4-1, the J call TRBJ2-5; TRBD1 is a possible D gene (6 bases). Gene TRBJ2-7 matches the end of the DNA better, so the J call may be wrong. Germline loops: CDR1 MGHRA, CDR2 YSYEKL. This CDR3 has 15 residues. The CDR3 spells CASSQEQGEAYEQYF. CDR3 DNA sequence: TGCGCCAGCAGCCAAGAACAGGGAGAGGCCTACGAGCAGTACTTC.

The rearrangement uses TRBV4-1 and TRBJ1-5, with 10 bases aligning to TRBD1. Germline CDR1 reads MGHRA; CDR2 reads YSYEKL. CDR3 length: 16 residues. With 2 bases clipped from V and 6 bases from J, the junction kept 7 bases outside the gene matches. The CDR3 sequence is CASSQTGTGDGQPQHF. CDR3 nucleotides: TGCGCCAGCAGCCAAACCGGGACAGGGGACGGTCAGCCCCAGCATTTT.

This clone was counted only a few times. The rearrangement links TRBV6-5 to TRBJ2-7, with TRBD2 matching over 11 bases. Trimming at V came to 7 bases and at J to 6 bases, leaving 8 bases not matched to a gene. CDR3 length equals 14 residues. Germline lookup yields CDR1 MNHEY and CDR2 SVGAGI. The CDR3 DNA follows: TGTGCCAGCACCCGACTAGCGGGGCCCGCCGAGCAGTACTTC. It encodes CASTRLAGPAEQYF.

With regard to this clone: The DNA is left out, because the CDR3 cannot be placed on it with certainty; the CDR3 is given as TCRdb lists it. The chain links TRBV12-5 to TRBJ1-2; the table's TRBD1 call for D was not verified on the DNA. Germline V gene lookup returns CDR1 LGHNT and CDR2 FRNRAP. Both ends counted, the CDR3 spans 15 residues. CDR3 protein: CASGFGWGSGYGYPF.

CDR3: CASKGAGGDNEQFF. The DNA of the CDR3 is TGTGCCAGCAAGGGTGCGGGGGGGGACAATGAGCAGTTCTTC. The chain employs TRBV28 and TRBJ2-1; TRBD2 agrees at 9 bases. CDR1 MDHEN and CDR2 SYDVKM come from the germline V gene. Trimming cost V 7 bases and J 5 bases; bases outside gene matches: 6. The CDR3 has 14 amino acids.

To note about this clone: At one end, the junction sequence differs from germline, possibly due to a read error. The rearrangement links TRBV7-9 to TRBJ1-2; possibly TRBD1 for D (6 bases). Germline V gene sequence: CDR1 SEHNR, CDR2 FQNEAQ (reference sequence). CDR3 length: 12 amino acids. The CDR3 DNA is TGTTCCAGCACCAACAGGGCCCAAGGCTACACCTTC. As protein: CSSTNRAQGYTF.

This clone was observed a handful of times. The CDR3 loop is CASSEGLAGASISTDTQYF. The CDR3 DNA reads as TGTGCCAGCAGCGAGGGACTAGCGGGGGCCTCGATCAGCACAGATACGCAGTATTTT. The chain has TRBV9 and TRBJ2-3; 14 bases line up with TRBD2. The V gene's germline CDR1 is SGDLS and CDR2 YYNGEE. The CDR3 sequence is 19 residues long. Unmatched junction bases numbered 9, after V lost 3 bases and J lost 0 bases.

This clone is labeled medium-sized. The genes are TRBV6-1 and TRBJ1-5, with D tentatively TRBD1 (5 bases). Germline assignment: CDR1 MNHNS and CDR2 SASEGT. V lost 3 bases, J lost 4 bases, and 10 bases lay in between. This CDR3 spans 14 amino acids. CDR3 nucleotides: TGTGCCAGCAGTGACCGACAGATTAATCAGCCCCAGCATTTT. Its translation: CASSDRQINQPQHF.

As to this clone: A junction end diverges from the germline sequence, so it may reflect a read error. The V and J genes are TRBV5-1 and TRBJ1-2; tentatively, D is TRBD1 (6 bases). The germline V gene has CDR1 SGHRS and CDR2 YFSETQ. The CDR3 consists of 14 residues. The CDR3, as DNA: TGCGCCAGCCTTCTACAGGGTATCTTTTGGGGCTACCCCTTC. Its protein is CASLLQGIFWGYPF. Using reference TRBV5-1 and TRBJ1-2 for the parts outside the CDR3, the full variable domain is KAGVTQTPRYLIKTRGQQVTLSCSPISGHRSVSWYQQTPGQGLQFLFEYFSETQRNKGNFPGRFSGRQFSNSRSEMNVSTLELGDSALYLCASLLQGIFWGYPFGSGTRLTVV.

This chain links TRBV18 with TRBJ2-5; D is possibly TRBD2 (5 bases). Germline V CDR1 and CDR2: KGHSH, LQKENI. Deletions cut 6 bases from V and 5 bases from J, with 10 bases between. CDR3 size: 12 residues. The CDR3: CASSRVTETQYF. The CDR3, as DNA: TGTGCCAGCTCGCGGGTTACGGAGACCCAGTACTTC. The entire variable domain, with the rest obtained from reference TRBV18 and TRBJ2-5, is as follows: NAGVMQNPRHLVRRRGQEARLRCSPMKGHSHVYWYRQLPEEGLKFMVYLQKENIIDESGMPKERFSAEFPKEGPSILRIQQVVRGDSAAYFCASSRVTETQYFGPGTRLLVL.

The CDR3 DNA follows: TGTGCCAGTAGTATAGCAGGACAGATAAATCAGCCCCAGCATTTT. Translated: CASSIAGQINQPQHF. The chain uses TRBV19 and TRBJ1-5; TRBD1 might be the D (6 bases). There are 15 residues in the CDR3. Trimming cost V 1 base and J 4 bases, with 11 bases left between them. CDR1 is LNHDA, CDR2 SQIVND, per germline (reference sequence). Full variable domain (outside the CDR3, taken from reference TRBV19 and TRBJ1-5): DGGITQSPKYLFRKEGQNVTLSCEQNLNHDAMYWYRQDPGQGLRLIYYSQIVNDFQKGDIAEGYSVSREKKESFPLTVTSAQKNPTAFYLCASSIAGQINQPQHFGDGTRLSIL.

This clone was seen a single time. V gene TRBV5-1 combines with J gene TRBJ1-1; 12 nucleotides line up with TRBD1. The CDR3 is made up of 16 amino acids. V lost 4 bases, J lost 5 bases, and 9 bases stayed unmatched. Germline lookup yields CDR1 SGHRS and CDR2 YFSETQ. For the CDR3, the DNA is TGCGCCAGCAGCCCTGGGACAGGGGGCGCGAGGACTGAAGCTTTCTTT. Translated, it gives CASSPGTGGARTEAFF.

The chain recombines TRBV7-6 with TRBJ1-1; 10 bases agree with TRBD1. The CDR3 is made up of 15 amino acids. The germline CDR1 and CDR2 sequences are SGHVS and FNYEAQ. V shed 1 base and J 3 bases; nucleotides not matched to a gene: 2. The CDR3 sequence: CASSLEGQGDTEAFF. In DNA form, the CDR3 reads TGTGCCAGCAGCTTAGAAGGACAGGGGGACACTGAAGCTTTCTTT.

The chain is built from TRBV7-2 and TRBJ1-3; 7 bases are shared with TRBD1. Germline-derived CDR1 and CDR2 are SGHTA and FQGNSA. The CDR3 is 16 amino acids. V shed 5 bases and J 0 bases; nucleotides not matched to a gene: 7. In DNA, the CDR3 is TGTGCCAGCAGCCGACAGGGCCTCATCTCTGGAAACACCATATATTTT. This translates into CASSRQGLISGNTIYF.

This clone has only a few counts. The V call is TRBV2, the J call TRBJ1-2, with D possibly being TRBD1 (6 bases). Per germline, CDR1 SNHLY and CDR2 FYNNEI. V lost 8 bases and J lost 14, with 15 bases in between. This CDR3 region has 10 residues. The CDR3 coding sequence is TGTGCCAGCGGTCCCATCGACAGGACCTTC. Translated, it gives CASGPIDRTF.

The chain's CDR3 is CASSLGPPGDADTQYF. As DNA, the CDR3 is TGCGCCAGCAGCTTGGGTCCGCCAGGGGACGCAGATACGCAGTATTTT. The rearrangement uses TRBV5-1 and TRBJ2-3, with a tentative D call TRBD1 (6 bases). The V end lost 0 bases, the J end lost 4 bases, and 15 bases lay between the germline ends. CDR1 and CDR2 from the germline V gene are SGHRS and YFSETQ. This CDR3 contains 16 residues.

This clone was counted a few times. J is TRBJ2-1 and V is TRBV6-5, with 8 bases aligning to TRBD2. Trimming at V came to 4 bases and at J to 4 bases, leaving 6 bases not matched to a gene. The germline V gene encodes CDR1 MNHEY and CDR2 SVGAGI. The CDR3 runs 15 residues. CDR3 DNA: TGTGCCAGCAGTTCAAGCGGGGGCCCGTACAATGAGCAGTTCTTC. Its translation: CASSSSGGPYNEQFF.

The chain is built from TRBV6-6 and TRBJ1-2; D uncertain. V was pared by 10 bases and J by 4 bases, with 16 bases between. CDR1 is MNHNY and CDR2 is SVGAGI in the germline V gene (reference sequence). This CDR3 region has 13 residues. The CDR3 DNA reads as TGTGCCATCAAGCCGTTTGGTGGCTATGGCTACACCTTC. It specifies CAIKPFGGYGYTF.

CDR3 sequence: CAWRGQTGSSYEQYF. Here the CDR3 DNA reads TGTGCCTGGAGGGGACAGACAGGGAGCTCCTACGAGCAGTACTTC. V is TRBV30 and J is TRBJ2-7; TRBD1 matches 7 bases. The V gene's germline CDR1 is GTSNPN and CDR2 SVGIG (reference sequence). This CDR3 region has 15 residues. The junction had 8 bases not matched to a gene; V was cut back by 3 bases and J by 0 bases. The entire variable domain, with the rest obtained from reference TRBV30 and TRBJ2-7, is as follows: SQTIHQWPATLVQPVGSPLSLECTVEGTSNPNLYWYRQAAGRGLQLLFYSVGIGQISSEVPQNLSASRPQDRQFILSSKKLLLSDSGFYLCAWRGQTGSSYEQYFGPGTRLTVT.

The V gene is TRBV10-3, the J gene TRBJ1-1, with 9 bases lining up with TRBD1. Trimming took 11 bases from V and 0 from J; bases not matched to a gene: 7. The CDR3 runs 14 residues. Per germline, CDR1 ENHRY and CDR2 SYGVKD. CDR3 amino acids: CAVRDRALNTEAFF. The CDR3 nucleotides read TGTGCCGTCCGGGACAGGGCGCTGAACACTGAAGCTTTCTTT.

This CDR3 is CASSIGQGNCGYTF. DNA for the CDR3: TGTGCCAGCAGCATAGGACAGGGTAATTGTGGCTACACCTTC. J is TRBJ1-2 and V is TRBV9, with TRBD1 matching over 8 bases. There are 14 residues in the CDR3. The germline V gene encodes CDR1 SGDLS and CDR2 YYNGEE. V lost 4 bases to trimming and J lost 7 bases; unmatched junction nucleotides: 9.

The chain joins TRBV29-1 to TRBJ2-5; perhaps TRBD2 as D (5 bases). The DNA end is more similar to TRBJ2-7, so the J call may be wrong. There are 12 residues in the CDR3. Germline assignment: CDR1 SQVTM and CDR2 ANQGSEA. The CDR3: CSVAPGGDEQYF. DNA for the CDR3: TGCAGCGTTGCCCCTGGAGGAGACGAGCAGTACTTC.

This chain uses TRBV7-2 with TRBJ2-1; a weak D match, TRBD2 (7 bases). Looked up from germline, CDR1 is SGHTA and CDR2 is FQGNSA. V was clipped by 5 bases and J by 4 bases, with 18 bases between them. The CDR3 covers 16 residues. The CDR3 reads CASSPQPGGQYNEQFF. The DNA of the CDR3 is TGTGCCAGCAGCCCACAGCCGGGGGGCCAATACAATGAGCAGTTCTTC.

The chain couples TRBV5-1 to TRBJ2-1, with D perhaps matching TRBD1 (6 bases). The germline CDR1 and CDR2 sequences are SGHRS and YFSETQ. V lost 0 bases to trimming and J lost 0 bases, with 13 bases between them. This CDR3 has 17 residues. This chain's CDR3 is CASSLVLADSSYNEQFF. The CDR3 DNA sequence: TGCGCCAGCAGCTTGGTCCTTGCGGACAGCTCCTACAATGAGCAGTTCTTC.

This rearrangement joins TRBV30 to TRBJ2-6; D is possibly TRBD2 (5 bases). The CDR3 sequence is 15 residues long. Germline-derived CDR1 and CDR2 are GTSNPN and SVGIG (reference sequence). The V and J ends lost 4 bases and 0 bases respectively, with 10 bases between them. The CDR3 protein is CAWNPGDSGANVLTF. In DNA, the CDR3 is TGTGCCTGGAATCCCGGGGACTCTGGGGCCAACGTCCTGACTTTC.

This clone has more than one count but fewer than ten. This chain connects TRBV7-3 to TRBJ1-1, with D possibly matching TRBD1 (5 bases). Looked up from germline, CDR1 is SGHTA and CDR2 is FQGTGA. CDR3 length equals 14 residues. The germline V and J ends were trimmed by 5 bases and 0 bases, with 10 bases remaining between them. CDR3 residues: CASSMGLMNTEAFF. The CDR3 bases are TGTGCCAGCAGCATGGGACTGATGAACACTGAAGCTTTCTTT.

Of note for this clone: The germline gene is not matched at one end of the junction; a read error may be the cause. V and J are TRBV19 and TRBJ2-6, with D possibly matching TRBD1 (5 bases). The CDR3 is 17 residues long. Germline-derived CDR1 and CDR2 are LNHDA and SQIVND (reference sequence). The chain's CDR3 is CASSRTLKDSGANVLPF. CDR3 sequence (DNA): TGTGCCAGTAGTAGAACACTTAAAGACTCTGGGGCCAACGTCCTGCCTTTC.

The chain employs TRBV11-2 and TRBJ1-1; D is undetermined. CDR3 length: 14 amino acids. V shed 5 bases and J shed 0 bases, with 10 bases lying between them. Germline lookup yields CDR1 SGHAT and CDR2 FQNNGV. The CDR3 here is CASSAQLMNTEAFF. CDR3 DNA: TGTGCCAGCAGCGCACAGCTTATGAACACTGAAGCTTTCTTT.

The V call is TRBV10-3, the J call TRBJ2-5; 8 bases are shared with TRBD2. Trimming cost V 4 bases and J 4 bases; bases outside gene matches: 2. Germline CDR1 reads ENHRY; CDR2 reads SYGVKD. CDR3 length equals 13 residues. CDR3 DNA: TGTGCCATCAGTGCGGGAGGGCGAGAGACCCAGTACTTC. This encodes CAISAGGRETQYF.

J is TRBJ2-5 and V is TRBV12-5; D unclear. Looked up from germline, CDR1 is LGHNT and CDR2 is FRNRAP. The CDR3 totals 13 residues. Trimming stripped 5 bases from V and 5 bases from J, with 12 bases between. CDR3 nucleotide sequence: TGTGCTAGTGGTCGCCAGGTGGTGGAGACCCAGTACTTC. It yields the protein CASGRQVVETQYF. The whole variable domain, filled in from reference TRBV12-5 and TRBJ2-5, reads DARVTQTPRHKVTEMGQEVTMRCQPILGHNTVFWYRQTMMQGLELLAYFRNRAPLDDSGMPKDRFSAEMPDATLATLKIQPSEPRDSAVYFCASGRQVVETQYFGPGTRLLVL.

The gene calls are TRBV27 and TRBJ2-7, with 9 bases matching TRBD1. The germline CDR1 and CDR2 sequences are MNHEY and SMNVEV (reference sequence). With 4 bases clipped from V and 4 bases from J, the junction kept 17 bases outside the gene matches. The CDR3 is made up of 18 amino acids. CDR3 bases: TGTGCCAGCAGTTCCACTCGTCCGGGACAGGGATATGGGTACGAGCAGTACTTC. Translation gives CASSSTRPGQGYGYEQYF.